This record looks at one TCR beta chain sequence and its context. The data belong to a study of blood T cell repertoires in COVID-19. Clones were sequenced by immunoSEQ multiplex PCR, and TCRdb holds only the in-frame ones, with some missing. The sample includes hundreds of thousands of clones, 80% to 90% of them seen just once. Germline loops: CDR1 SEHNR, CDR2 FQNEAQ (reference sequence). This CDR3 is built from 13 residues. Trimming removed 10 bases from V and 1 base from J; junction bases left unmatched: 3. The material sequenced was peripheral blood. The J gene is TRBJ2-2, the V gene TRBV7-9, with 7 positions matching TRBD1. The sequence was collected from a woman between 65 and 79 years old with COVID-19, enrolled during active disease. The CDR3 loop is CATGQENTGELFF. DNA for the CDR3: TGTGCCACTGGACAGGAGAACACCGGGGAGCTGTTTTTT.